These 13 T cell receptor beta chains originate from one sample sequenced in a study of neurological immune-mediated disorders. MiXCR, applied by TCRdb to the 5' RACE reads, yields one record per CDR3 protein. The sample yields about 46,000 distinct CDR3 sequences, 1.9% seen once. Sample: PBMCs. Every receptor here comes from a woman between 40 and 55 years old with multiple sclerosis.

This clonotype was detected ten times or more. The rearrangement uses TRBV24-1 and TRBJ2-3, with D uncertain. The CDR3 has 12 residues. With 7 bases removed from V and 4 bases from J, the gap between germline ends came to 8 bases. Germline CDR1 and CDR2: KGHDR and SFDVKD. The CDR3 is CATRAESDTQYF. The CDR3 DNA sequence: TGTGCCACCAGGGCCGAGTCAGATACGCAGTATTTT.

This clonotype has at least ten counts. The chain recombines TRBV10-3 with TRBJ2-1, with TRBD2 identical over 8 bases. Looked up from germline, CDR1 is ENHRY and CDR2 is SYGVKD. V lost 4 bases, J lost 7 bases, and 6 bases stayed unmatched. This CDR3 contains 14 residues. The CDR3 DNA follows: TGTGCCATCAGTGGAAGCGGGGGAAGGAATGAGCAGTTCTTC. Translation: CAISGSGGRNEQFF.

This clonotype was recorded many times. V is TRBV5-1 and J is TRBJ2-7; unclear D gene. Trimming shortened V by 1 base and J by 3 bases, and 11 bases separated the two germline ends. The CDR3 consists of 14 residues. Germline V gene lookup returns CDR1 SGHRS and CDR2 YFSETQ. The CDR3 nucleotides read TGCGCCAGCAGCTTGAACGTAATCGGCTACGAGCAGTACTTC. Protein sequence: CASSLNVIGYEQYF.

This clonotype was recorded at least ten times. This sequence joins TRBV5-1 and TRBJ2-4; TRBD2 agrees at 13 bases. Unmatched junction bases numbered 4, after V lost 5 bases and J lost 8 bases. Germline CDR1 SGHRS, CDR2 YFSETQ. The CDR3 contains 14 residues. The CDR3 bases are TGCGCCAGCAGGACCGGGACTAGCGGGGACATTCAGTACTTC. Its translation: CASRTGTSGDIQYF.

This rearrangement joins TRBV6-6 to TRBJ1-5; possible D gene TRBD1, 6 bases. Germline CDR1 is MNHNY and CDR2 is SVGAGI (reference sequence). Trimming cost V 6 bases and J 4 bases, with 16 bases left between them. CDR3 size: 15 residues. CDR3 sequence: CASRIGGTVNQPQHF. The CDR3 DNA sequence: TGTGCCAGCAGGATAGGGGGAACAGTAAATCAGCCCCAGCATTTT.

This clonotype was picked up many times. V is TRBV6-5 and J is TRBJ1-1, with 8 bases lining up with TRBD1. The length of the CDR3 is 16 residues. Germline lookup yields CDR1 MNHEY and CDR2 SVGAGI. J lost 4 bases, V lost 2 bases, and 9 bases had no gene match. CDR3 coding DNA: TGTGCCAGCAGTTACGGACAGGGAACGTGGTTCACTGAAGCTTTCTTT. The encoded protein is CASSYGQGTWFTEAFF.

This clonotype was seen repeatedly, ten times or more. As DNA, the CDR3 is TGTGCCAGCAGCACCCTTAAAGAGGATCGCTACGAGCAGTACTTC. Its protein product is CASSTLKEDRYEQYF. The genes are TRBV21-1 and TRBJ2-7. TRBV21-1 corresponds to a pseudogene. The CDR3 is 15 residues long.

This clonotype came up many times. This rearrangement joins TRBV7-9 to TRBJ2-2; the match to TRBD1 covers 7 bases. J gave up 1 base and V 2 bases, and 4 bases lay outside the gene matches. The CDR3 contains 16 residues. Germline V gene data show CDR1 as SEHNR and CDR2 as FQNEAQ (reference sequence). CDR3 nucleotides: TGTGCCAGCAGCTTAAGACAGGGATGGAACACCGGGGAGCTGTTTTTT. It encodes CASSLRQGWNTGELFF.

This clonotype occurred many times. The V call is TRBV20-1, the J call TRBJ2-3, with D uncertain. The CDR3 has 12 residues. The germline V and J ends were trimmed by 3 bases and 5 bases, with 9 bases remaining between them. The V gene's germline CDR1 is DFQATT and CDR2 SNEGSKA (reference sequence). Here the CDR3 reads CSASDEKDTQYF. CDR3 DNA: TGCAGTGCTAGCGACGAAAAAGATACGCAGTATTTT.

In this sample, this clonotype turned up many times. V usage is TRBV5-1 and J usage is TRBJ2-2; 14 nucleotides align to TRBD2. The V and J ends lost 5 bases and 1 base, in that order; junction bases with no gene match: 7. In germline, CDR1 is SGHRS, CDR2 YFSETQ. This CDR3 comprises 18 residues. CDR3 residues: CASRSGTSGGVNTGELFF. CDR3 DNA sequence: TGCGCCAGCAGATCCGGGACTAGCGGGGGCGTGAACACCGGGGAGCTGTTTTTT.

This clonotype was recorded many times. This rearrangement joins TRBV5-1 to TRBJ2-5; maybe TRBD2 (5 bases). The CDR3 runs 15 residues. Germline V gene lookup returns CDR1 SGHRS and CDR2 YFSETQ. V lost 4 bases to trimming and J lost 3 bases, with 16 bases between them. CDR3 protein: CASSVGDQYEETQYF. CDR3 DNA: TGCGCCAGCAGCGTGGGAGACCAGTACGAAGAGACCCAGTACTTC.

This clonotype was observed at least ten times. The V gene is TRBV5-5, the J gene TRBJ1-1, with D uncertain. The CDR3 has 11 amino acids. With 6 bases removed from V and 4 bases from J, the gap between germline ends came to 7 bases. Per germline, CDR1 SGHKS and CDR2 YYEKEE (reference sequence). As DNA, the CDR3 is TGTGCCAGCAACACGGGCACTGAAGCTTTCTTT. Protein product: CASNTGTEAFF.

This clonotype was counted at least ten times. The CDR3: CASSPSSATNEKLFF. The DNA for the CDR3 is TGTGCCAGTAGTCCAAGCAGTGCAACTAATGAAAAACTGTTTTTT. The chain is built from TRBV19 and TRBJ1-4; no clear D. V was cut by 5 bases and J by 0 bases, with 10 bases left in between. In germline, CDR1 is LNHDA, CDR2 SQIVND (reference sequence). The CDR3 runs 15 residues.